This entry lists 28 T cell receptor beta chains sequenced from one sample in a study of blood T cell repertoires in COVID-19. Some clones are missing from TCRdb's copy, which holds only in-frame ones; the method was immunoSEQ multiplex PCR. The data show more than 80,000 clones, around 81% seen once. Sequencing was performed on peripheral blood. The receptor source for this set is a woman between 65 and 79 years old with acute or convalescent COVID-19.

V and J are TRBV6-5 and TRBJ2-5, with 7 positions matching TRBD1. The CDR3 length is 13 residues. CDR1 and CDR2 from the germline V gene are MNHEY and SVGAGI. V lost 6 bases and J lost 3; bases outside the gene matches: 4. As DNA, the CDR3 is TGTGCCAGCAGCCGAGACAGGGAAGAGACCCAGTACTTC. It encodes CASSRDREETQYF.

This chain joins TRBV9 and TRBJ2-7; TRBD1 matches 7 bases. In germline, CDR1 is SGDLS, CDR2 YYNGEE. V shed 4 bases and J 6 bases; nucleotides not matched to a gene: 16. The CDR3 has 16 amino acids. The chain's CDR3 is CASSPGQSQGFAEQYF. Written as DNA, the CDR3 is TGTGCCAGCAGCCCCGGACAGTCACAGGGGTTTGCCGAGCAGTACTTC.

V usage is TRBV9 and J usage is TRBJ1-1, with D hard to call. The length of the CDR3 is 15 residues. Between the trimmed V and J ends, which lost 4 bases and 1 base, there was a span of 14 bases. Per the germline V gene, CDR1 is SGDLS and CDR2 is YYNGEE. This CDR3 reads CASSPSSTGNTEAFF. The CDR3 DNA reads TGTGCCAGCAGCCCTAGTTCAACGGGGAACACTGAAGCTTTCTTT.

A few counts support this clone. V gene TRBV5-1 combines with J gene TRBJ2-2, with no clear D. There are 14 residues in the CDR3. Trimming pared 1 base from V and 4 bases from J, leaving 8 bases between. CDR1 SGHRS and CDR2 YFSETQ come from the germline V gene. DNA of the CDR3: TGCGCCAGCAGCTTGTTTACCAGCACCGGGGAGCTGTTTTTT. Residues: CASSLFTSTGELFF.

The chain employs TRBV19 and TRBJ1-5; 11 bases map to TRBD1. V was pared by 7 bases and J by 7 bases, with 9 bases of the junction left unmatched. This CDR3 has 15 amino acids. Germline V CDR1 and CDR2: LNHDA, SQIVND (reference sequence). The CDR3 spells CASIKGQGAGQPQHF. CDR3 in DNA: TGTGCCAGTATCAAAGGACAGGGGGCAGGGCAGCCCCAGCATTTT.

The genes are TRBV14 and TRBJ1-2; D perhaps matches TRBD1 (5 bases). There are 14 residues in the CDR3. Germline CDR1 SGHDN, CDR2 FVKESK. The V and J ends lost 3 bases and 5 bases respectively, with 13 bases between them. The CDR3 loop reads CASSQYRQGYGYTF. The CDR3 DNA reads as TGTGCCAGCAGCCAGTACCGTCAGGGTTATGGCTACACCTTC.

The chain employs TRBV9 and TRBJ2-2; D may be TRBD2 (7 bases). This CDR3 region has 17 residues. Trimming stripped 4 bases from V and 7 bases from J, with 23 bases between. Germline V gene lookup returns CDR1 SGDLS and CDR2 YYNGEE. The CDR3 coding sequence is TGTGCCAGCAGCCCCCCTTTTTGGGGGGGCGAAAGCGGGGAGCTGTTTTTT. This translates into CASSPPFWGGESGELFF.

This clone was recorded a few times. This chain connects TRBV4-1 to TRBJ2-1, with D perhaps matching TRBD2 (6 bases). V shed 4 bases and J shed 1 base, with 11 bases lying between them. Germline V lookup: CDR1 MGHRA, CDR2 YSYEKL. The CDR3 has 15 amino acids. In DNA, the CDR3 is TGCGCCAGCAGCCGCACCGGGGGTTCCTACAATGAGCAGTTCTTC. Its translation is CASSRTGGSYNEQFF.

In its sample, this clone was seen once. V usage is TRBV18 and J usage is TRBJ1-5, with 9 bases matching TRBD1. This CDR3 region has 16 residues. Germline V gene lookup returns CDR1 KGHSH and CDR2 LQKENI. Trimming at V came to 0 bases and at J to 9 bases, leaving 9 bases not matched to a gene. This chain's CDR3 is CASSPPMGQGLPPQHF. In DNA form, the CDR3 reads TGTGCCAGCTCACCACCGATGGGACAGGGCCTACCGCCCCAGCATTTT.

The chain joins TRBV28 to TRBJ2-7; weak D call: TRBD2 (6 bases). This CDR3 region has 15 residues. Trimming stripped 3 bases from V and 0 bases from J, with 12 bases between. CDR1 and CDR2 from the germline V gene are MDHEN and SYDVKM. The CDR3 sequence: CASSFYGGFSYEQYF. For the CDR3, the DNA is TGTGCCAGCAGTTTCTACGGGGGTTTCTCCTACGAGCAGTACTTC. Full variable domain (outside the CDR3, taken from reference TRBV28 and TRBJ2-7): DVKVTQSSRYLVKRTGEKVFLECVQDMDHENMFWYRQDPGLGLRLIYFSYDVKMKEKGDIPEGYSVSREKKERFSLILESASTNQTSMYLCASSFYGGFSYEQYFGPGTRLTVT.

This chain connects TRBV28 to TRBJ1-6; 8 bases map to TRBD1. J gave up 0 bases and V 8 bases, and 3 bases lay outside the gene matches. Germline-derived CDR1 and CDR2 are MDHEN and SYDVKM. CDR3 length equals 15 residues. CDR3 protein: CASWDRNSYNSPLHF. CDR3 nucleotides: TGTGCCAGCTGGGACAGGAACTCCTATAATTCACCCCTCCACTTT. The full variable domain, its missing parts supplied by reference TRBV28 and TRBJ1-6, is DVKVTQSSRYLVKRTGEKVFLECVQDMDHENMFWYRQDPGLGLRLIYFSYDVKMKEKGDIPEGYSVSREKKERFSLILESASTNQTSMYLCASWDRNSYNSPLHFGNGTRLTVT.

The rearrangement joins TRBV12-5 to TRBJ1-1, with D possibly matching TRBD1 (6 bases). Germline V CDR1 and CDR2: LGHNT, FRNRAP. This CDR3 comprises 15 residues. V was trimmed by 3 bases and J by 0 bases, leaving 11 bases between them. Written as DNA, the CDR3 is TGTGCTAGTGGTTTACGACAGGTACTGAACACTGAAGCTTTCTTT. Its translation is CASGLRQVLNTEAFF.

This chain uses TRBV6-6 with TRBJ1-5; D is possibly TRBD1 (6 bases). The CDR3 has 12 amino acids. The ends were cut back, 8 bases at V and 5 bases at J, with 10 bases in the middle. CDR1 MNHNY and CDR2 SVGAGI come from the germline V gene (reference sequence). Here the CDR3 DNA reads TGTGCCAGCCAGGGGTTGTATCAGCCCCAGCATTTT. It encodes CASQGLYQPQHF.

The J gene is TRBJ2-7, the V gene TRBV11-2; 8 positions agree with TRBD1. CDR1 is SGHAT and CDR2 is FQNNGV in the germline V gene. The CDR3 spans 12 residues. The trim removed 3 bases at V and 5 bases at J, leaving 0 bases unmatched. CDR3 in amino acids: CASSLTGDEQYF. CDR3 in DNA: TGTGCCAGCAGCTTGACAGGGGACGAGCAGTACTTC. Full variable domain (missing parts from reference TRBV11-2 and TRBJ2-7): EAGVAQSPRYKIIEKRQSVAFWCNPISGHATLYWYQQILGQGPKLLIQFQNNGVVDDSQLPKDRFSAERLKGVDSTLKIQPAKLEDSAVYLCASSLTGDEQYFGPGTRLTVT.

The CDR3 region has the DNA TGTGCCAGCAGCCCGGAGGGACAGCGGAATGAGCAGTTCTTC. It yields the protein CASSPEGQRNEQFF. The rearrangement joins TRBV7-3 to TRBJ2-1, with a tentative D call TRBD1 (7 bases). V was pared by 5 bases and J by 7 bases, with 15 bases between. The CDR3 consists of 14 residues. The germline V gene has CDR1 SGHTA and CDR2 FQGTGA.

This sequence joins TRBV30 and TRBJ2-2; 9 bases map to TRBD2. Germline trimming cut 1 base from V and 5 bases from J; bases unmatched to any gene: 11. Germline values: CDR1 GTSNPN, CDR2 SVGIG (reference sequence). There are 17 residues in the CDR3. DNA of the CDR3: TGTGCCTGGAGTGGTGGTAGCGGGGGCCTCATTACCGGGGAGCTGTTTTTT. This sequence encodes CAWSGGSGGLITGELFF.

The rearrangement uses TRBV5-4 and TRBJ1-1, with 9 nucleotides matching TRBD1. Germline CDR1 reads SGHNT; CDR2 reads YYREEE (reference sequence). V was pared by 1 base and J by 10 bases, with 8 bases of the junction left unmatched. CDR3 length: 14 amino acids. In DNA form, the CDR3 reads TGTGCCAGCAGCTTGTGGACAGGGGACGGCGGAGCTTTCTTT. Amino acids: CASSLWTGDGGAFF.

The J gene is TRBJ1-2, the V gene TRBV5-4; D gene ambiguous. Trimming took 3 bases from V and 2 from J, leaving 11 bases between them. The CDR3 contains 14 residues. Germline V gene sequence: CDR1 SGHNT, CDR2 YYREEE (reference sequence). The CDR3 sequence: CASSSPGGNYGYTF. CDR3 nucleotide sequence: TGTGCCAGCAGCTCCCCGGGAGGGAACTATGGCTACACCTTC.

This sequence joins TRBV12-5 and TRBJ1-1; the D is unclear. Trimming shortened V by 1 base and J by 1 base, and 4 bases separated the two germline ends. Germline values: CDR1 LGHNT, CDR2 FRNRAP. CDR3 length: 13 residues. DNA for the CDR3: TGTGCTAGTGGTTTGGACACGAACACTGAAGCTTTCTTT. Encoded protein: CASGLDTNTEAFF.

The chain links TRBV10-1 to TRBJ2-7; 7 nucleotides agree with TRBD2. The CDR3 length is 14 residues. V lost 0 bases, J lost 3 bases, and 2 bases stayed unmatched. The germline V gene encodes CDR1 WNHNN and CDR2 SYGVQD (reference sequence). The CDR3 region has the DNA TGCGCCAGCAGTGAGTCCCCGGGGGGCTACGAGCAGTACTTC. It yields the protein CASSESPGGYEQYF.

The chain carries TRBV7-2 and TRBJ2-2, with TRBD2 matching 11 bases. The CDR3 has 16 residues. The V gene's germline CDR1 is SGHTA and CDR2 FQGNSA. V lost 5 bases, J lost 4 bases, and 6 bases stayed unmatched. In DNA, the CDR3 is TGTGCCAGCAGCCTGATTAGCGGGGGGGGCACCGGGGAGCTGTTTTTT. Translation: CASSLISGGGTGELFF.

The gene calls are TRBV5-1 and TRBJ1-6, with 8 bases aligning to TRBD1. V lost 7 bases to trimming and J lost 8 bases; unmatched junction nucleotides: 5. This CDR3 has 13 residues. The germline gives CDR1 SGHRS, CDR2 YFSETQ. The CDR3: CASSTGEDSPLHF. The DNA of the CDR3 is TGCGCCAGCTCGACAGGGGAGGATTCACCCCTCCACTTT.

CDR3 sequence: CASSPTRGGPFDEQFF. CDR3 in DNA: TGTGCCAGCAGCCCCACGCGGGGGGGGCCGTTCGATGAGCAGTTCTTC. This rearrangement joins TRBV5-4 to TRBJ2-1; 9 nucleotides align to TRBD2. This CDR3 is built from 16 residues. Trimming removed 4 bases from V and 8 bases from J; junction bases left unmatched: 13. CDR1 and CDR2 (germline): SGHNT, YYREEE (reference sequence). Drawing the rest from reference TRBV5-4 and TRBJ2-1, the complete variable domain is ETGVTQSPTHLIKTRGQQVTLRCSSQSGHNTVSWYQQALGQGPQFIFQYYREEENGRGNFPPRFSGLQFPNYSSELNVNALELDDSALYLCASSPTRGGPFDEQFFGPGTRLTVL.

The chain is built from TRBV12-3 or TRBV12-4 and TRBJ1-3; no reliable D call. The ends were cut back, 6 bases at V and 0 bases at J, with 6 bases in the middle. The CDR3 contains 13 residues. CDR3 sequence: CASSHGSGNTIYF. Here the CDR3 DNA reads TGTGCCAGCAGCCACGGCTCTGGAAACACCATATATTTT.

This clone appeared a few times. The chain uses TRBV5-1 and TRBJ2-1, with TRBD2 matching over 8 bases. The CDR3 has 13 residues. Germline lookup yields CDR1 SGHRS and CDR2 YFSETQ. Trimming took 4 bases from V and 6 from J; bases not matched to a gene: 3. This CDR3 is CASSPGGANEQFF. The CDR3, as DNA: TGCGCCAGCAGCCCGGGGGGGGCCAATGAGCAGTTCTTC.

This rearrangement joins TRBV6-4 to TRBJ1-2; D not resolved. This CDR3 has 15 residues. Per the germline V gene, CDR1 is MRHNA and CDR2 is SNTAGT. V lost 0 bases and J 7 bases, leaving 15 bases between the germline ends. CDR3 DNA sequence: TGTGCCAGCAGTGACTCGTTCGGGCAGACTACTGGCTACACCTTC. It specifies CASSDSFGQTTGYTF.

The chain links TRBV5-1 to TRBJ1-2, with D maybe TRBD1 (6 bases). The germline V gene has CDR1 SGHRS and CDR2 YFSETQ. Trimming took off 0 bases at V and 8 bases at J, with 11 bases between the two ends. The CDR3 extends over 13 amino acids. The CDR3 nucleotides read TGCGCCAGCAGCTTGGCCTCAGGGGACGGCTACACCTTC. Residues: CASSLASGDGYTF. Full variable domain (outside the CDR3, taken from reference TRBV5-1 and TRBJ1-2): KAGVTQTPRYLIKTRGQQVTLSCSPISGHRSVSWYQQTPGQGLQFLFEYFSETQRNKGNFPGRFSGRQFSNSRSEMNVSTLELGDSALYLCASSLASGDGYTFGSGTRLTVV.

The V gene is TRBV29-1, the J gene TRBJ2-7; possible D gene TRBD2, 6 bases. The V end was cut by 7 bases, the J end by 6 bases, with 19 bases between. Germline lookup yields CDR1 SQVTM and CDR2 ANQGSEA. This CDR3 is built from 13 residues. CDR3 residues: CSAEGQGGIEQYF. CDR3 DNA sequence: TGCAGCGCCGAGGGCCAGGGAGGTATCGAGCAGTACTTC.